This entry lists 25 T cell receptor beta chains sequenced from one sample in a study of T-cell reconstitution after alpha-beta-depleted transplantation in children. It was with unique molecular identifiers that the TCRbeta library was prepared. In TCRdb, the PCR reads were re-called with MiXCR into one record per CDR3 protein. The sample lists 500,000 or so distinct CDR3 sequences, about an eighth occurring once. The input for sequencing was PBMCs, mostly from graft donor cells, taken 180 days after TCRalphabeta/CD19-depleted stem cell transplant. Receptors originate from a female patient aged 2-9 years who had a stem cell transplant for aplastic anemia, so the T cells may come from the graft donor.

The chain recombines TRBV9 with TRBJ2-1, with 14 bases matching TRBD2. Germline loops: CDR1 SGDLS, CDR2 YYNGEE. The CDR3 runs 20 residues. The V and J ends lost 0 bases and 4 bases, in that order; junction bases with no gene match: 12. CDR3 nucleotides: TGTGCCAGCAGCGTAGGAGGTGGACTAGCGGGAGGAATTTCGTACAATGAGCAGTTCTTC. Translating gives CASSVGGGLAGGISYNEQFF.

The chain uses TRBV25-1 and TRBJ2-7; D is undetermined. Germline assignment: CDR1 MGHDK and CDR2 SYGVNS. V dropped 0 bases and J dropped 9 bases, with 9 bases sitting between them. This CDR3 is built from 12 residues. The CDR3 coding sequence is TGTGCCAGCAGTGAATACGAAGCCGCGCAGTACTTC. This translates into CASSEYEAAQYF.

The table lists this clonotype with a few counts. The J gene is TRBJ2-1, the V gene TRBV29-1; 8 positions agree with TRBD2. J gave up 4 bases and V 4 bases, and 6 bases lay outside the gene matches. CDR3 length: 14 residues. CDR1 is SQVTM and CDR2 is ANQGSEA in the germline V gene. For the CDR3, the DNA is TGCAGCGTTGGTCGGGTAGCGGGATACAATGAGCAGTTCTTC. It codes for CSVGRVAGYNEQFF.

The chain combines TRBV20-1 with TRBJ1-1, with 8 bases identical to TRBD1. Germline V lookup: CDR1 DFQATT, CDR2 SNEGSKA (reference sequence). This CDR3 has 14 residues. V gave up 3 bases and J gave up 4 bases; unmatched junction bases: 7. The CDR3 is CSARLQGAGTEAFF. The CDR3 DNA is TGCAGTGCTAGGCTTCAGGGGGCCGGCACTGAAGCTTTCTTT.

The chain joins TRBV7-9 to TRBJ2-4, with unresolved D. Germline V gene sequence: CDR1 SEHNR, CDR2 FQNEAQ (reference sequence). V was pared by 3 bases and J by 0 bases, with 12 bases between. There are 16 residues in the CDR3. CDR3 protein: CASSFGPPVAKNIQYF. CDR3 nucleotides: TGTGCCAGCAGCTTCGGACCGCCTGTAGCCAAAAACATTCAGTACTTC.

This clonotype has only a few counts. The chain couples TRBV7-2 to TRBJ1-1; the D is unclear. Germline V gene sequence: CDR1 SGHTA, CDR2 FQGNSA. V lost 5 bases, J lost 3 bases, and 10 bases lay in between. The CDR3 runs 13 residues. The CDR3 here is CASSAILDTEAFF. The CDR3 bases are TGTGCCAGCAGCGCGATCCTTGACACTGAAGCTTTCTTT. Filled out from reference TRBV7-2 and TRBJ1-1, the complete variable domain reads GAGVSQSPSNKVTEKGKDVELRCDPISGHTALYWYRQSLGQGLEFLIYFQGNSAPDKSGLPSDRFSAERTGGSVSTLTIQRTQQEDSAVYLCASSAILDTEAFFGQGTRLTVV.

This clonotype has at least ten counts. This rearrangement joins TRBV4-1 to TRBJ2-3; 9 bases match TRBD2. J was trimmed by 3 bases and V by 1 base; bases with no gene match: 5. The CDR3 has 16 residues. CDR1 is MGHRA, CDR2 YSYEKL, per germline. Here the CDR3 DNA reads TGCGCCAGCAGCCAAGTTGGTCTAGCGGGGACAGATACGCAGTATTTT. Its translation: CASSQVGLAGTDTQYF.

In its sample, this clonotype was seen many times. The genes are TRBV7-8 and TRBJ2-1, with 9 bases that match TRBD2. This CDR3 is 16 amino acids long. V gave up 3 bases and J gave up 7 bases; unmatched junction bases: 10. The germline gives CDR1 SGHVS, CDR2 FQNEAQ. CDR3 in DNA: TGTGCCAGCAGCTTCCAGTTAGCGGGAGTGGGGAATGAGCAGTTCTTC. It yields the protein CASSFQLAGVGNEQFF.

The chain carries TRBV27 and TRBJ1-1; D is perhaps TRBD1 (5 bases). The germline gives CDR1 MNHEY, CDR2 SMNVEV (reference sequence). The CDR3 consists of 14 residues. The V end lost 4 bases, the J end lost 3 bases, and 12 bases lay between the germline ends. CDR3 sequence: CASSSVRGYTEAFF. The CDR3 DNA reads as TGTGCCAGCAGTTCGGTGCGGGGCTACACTGAAGCTTTCTTT.

This clonotype was seen ten or more times. The J gene is TRBJ2-5, the V gene TRBV5-1; 10 bases are shared with TRBD1. CDR1 and CDR2 from the germline V gene are SGHRS and YFSETQ. J gave up 3 bases and V 3 bases, and 2 bases lay outside the gene matches. This CDR3 has 14 amino acids. The CDR3 is CASSSGTGEETQYF. The CDR3 coding sequence is TGCGCCAGCAGCTCCGGGACAGGGGAAGAGACCCAGTACTTC. The whole variable domain, remainder taken from reference TRBV5-1 and TRBJ2-5, is KAGVTQTPRYLIKTRGQQVTLSCSPISGHRSVSWYQQTPGQGLQFLFEYFSETQRNKGNFPGRFSGRQFSNSRSEMNVSTLELGDSALYLCASSSGTGEETQYFGPGTRLLVL.

This chain connects TRBV9 to TRBJ2-3; D is unresolved. The CDR3 extends over 16 amino acids. Germline V gene sequence: CDR1 SGDLS, CDR2 YYNGEE. Trimming removed 3 bases at V and 1 base at J, with 15 bases between. The CDR3 spells CASSANVKEGTDTQYF. As DNA, the CDR3 is TGTGCCAGCAGCGCAAACGTTAAAGAGGGCACAGATACGCAGTATTTT.

This clonotype was detected a few times. The chain joins TRBV20-1 to TRBJ2-1; TRBD2 matches at 13 bases. The CDR3 totals 16 residues. Germline values: CDR1 DFQATT, CDR2 SNEGSKA (reference sequence). Trimming took 2 bases from V and 9 from J; bases not matched to a gene: 10. CDR3 DNA: TGCAGTGCTAGACATTTACTAGCGGGAGGGCTTGGTGAGCAGTTCTTC. Amino acid sequence: CSARHLLAGGLGEQFF.

This clonotype was seen a handful of times. The J gene is TRBJ1-1, the V gene TRBV28; tentative D call: TRBD1 (6 bases). V was trimmed by 7 bases and J by 6 bases, leaving 15 bases between them. This CDR3 region has 13 residues. The germline CDR1 and CDR2 sequences are MDHEN and SYDVKM. In DNA, the CDR3 is TGTGCCAGCACCATAGGGGGGATCGCTGAAGCTTTCTTT. Its protein product is CASTIGGIAEAFF. Based on the CDR3 plus reference TRBV28 and TRBJ1-1, the full variable domain is DVKVTQSSRYLVKRTGEKVFLECVQDMDHENMFWYRQDPGLGLRLIYFSYDVKMKEKGDIPEGYSVSREKKERFSLILESASTNQTSMYLCASTIGGIAEAFFGQGTRLTVV.

This clonotype was counted between two and nine times. The rearrangement links TRBV4-3 to TRBJ2-1; no clear D gene. CDR1 is LGHNA and CDR2 is YSLEER in the germline V gene. The CDR3 spans 15 residues. Trimming removed 0 bases at V and 1 base at J, with 7 bases between. Here the CDR3 reads CASSQEAYSYNEQFF. In DNA, the CDR3 is TGCGCCAGCAGCCAAGAAGCCTATTCCTACAATGAGCAGTTCTTC.

This clonotype was counted only a few times. The chain links TRBV7-2 to TRBJ2-1; D not resolved. CDR3 length: 16 residues. V lost 2 bases and J lost 6, with 17 bases in between. Germline V gene lookup returns CDR1 SGHTA and CDR2 FQGNSA. The CDR3 region is CASSLIPIESSNEQFF. As DNA, the CDR3 is TGTGCCAGCAGCTTAATTCCGATAGAATCATCCAATGAGCAGTTCTTC.

This clonotype came up a few times. The gene calls are TRBV28 and TRBJ2-7; TRBD1 might be the D (6 bases). V was clipped by 5 bases and J by 7 bases, with 27 bases between them. Germline V gives CDR1 MDHEN, CDR2 SYDVKM. This CDR3 spans 17 amino acids. The CDR3 loop reads CASSGFPTGQTPWEQYF. The CDR3, as DNA: TGTGCCAGCAGTGGGTTCCCGACAGGCCAAACTCCGTGGGAGCAGTACTTC.

This chain connects TRBV4-3 to TRBJ2-5, with D maybe TRBD2 (8 bases). Trimming took off 5 bases at V and 5 bases at J, with 21 bases between the two ends. CDR3 length: 16 residues. Germline V gene lookup returns CDR1 LGHNA and CDR2 YSLEER. This CDR3 reads CASSYGLAAGGETQYF. The CDR3, as DNA: TGCGCCAGCAGCTACGGACTAGCCGCAGGGGGGGAGACCCAGTACTTC.

The genes are TRBV29-1 and TRBJ2-3; 8 bases agree with TRBD2. Germline V gives CDR1 SQVTM, CDR2 ANQGSEA. The CDR3 has 15 amino acids. Trimming took 3 bases from V and 4 from J; bases not matched to a gene: 9. The CDR3 is CSVEGTSRVPDTQYF. CDR3 nucleotides: TGCAGCGTTGAGGGGACTAGTCGGGTTCCAGATACGCAGTATTTT.

This clonotype occurred a few times. The gene calls are TRBV5-1 and TRBJ2-1, with TRBD2 matching 10 bases. Germline V gives CDR1 SGHRS, CDR2 YFSETQ. The CDR3 covers 16 residues. J gave up 2 bases and V 0 bases, and 2 bases lay outside the gene matches. The CDR3 bases are TGCGCCAGCAGCTTGGTAGCGGGGGGCGCCTACAATGAGCAGTTCTTC. Protein product: CASSLVAGGAYNEQFF.

This clonotype was counted at least ten times. CDR3 nucleotides: TGTGCCAGCAGCTCGGGGGGCTTCTACAATGAGCAGTTCTTC. This sequence encodes CASSSGGFYNEQFF. The chain links TRBV7-9 to TRBJ2-1, with D perhaps TRBD2 (7 bases). Germline V gene lookup returns CDR1 SEHNR and CDR2 FQNEAQ (reference sequence). This CDR3 comprises 14 residues. The V end lost 4 bases, the J end lost 3 bases, and 10 bases lay between the germline ends.

V is TRBV20-1 and J is TRBJ1-3; the D is unclear. Germline V gene sequence: CDR1 DFQATT, CDR2 SNEGSKA (reference sequence). Between the trimmed V and J ends, which lost 3 bases and 4 bases, there was a span of 16 bases. CDR3 size: 15 residues. CDR3 nucleotide sequence: TGCAGTGCTAGTGACGGTCACCCGTTGGGAAACACCATATATTTT. Its translation is CSASDGHPLGNTIYF.

The chain is built from TRBV28 and TRBJ2-2; tentatively, D is TRBD2 (6 bases). Germline CDR1 MDHEN, CDR2 SYDVKM. This CDR3 is 15 amino acids long. Trimming shortened V by 5 bases and J by 0 bases, and 10 bases separated the two germline ends. CDR3 sequence reads: CASSRGNSNTGELFF. DNA of the CDR3: TGTGCCAGCAGTCGGGGGAACTCGAACACCGGGGAGCTGTTTTTT.

The V and J genes are TRBV9 and TRBJ2-1; the D gene is possibly TRBD1 (6 bases). The CDR3 contains 17 residues. The V gene's germline CDR1 is SGDLS and CDR2 YYNGEE. Trimming took off 7 bases at V and 4 bases at J, with 24 bases between the two ends. The CDR3 sequence: CASQPGLQGNPYNEQFF. CDR3 nucleotides: TGTGCCAGCCAACCGGGATTACAGGGAAACCCATACAATGAGCAGTTCTTC.

This clonotype has only a few counts. The chain couples TRBV7-2 to TRBJ2-1; no firm D call. Trimming took 1 base from V and 8 from J, leaving 15 bases between them. The length of the CDR3 is 15 residues. Germline assignment: CDR1 SGHTA and CDR2 FQGNSA. The CDR3 protein is CASSLVRTFGDEQFF. Here the CDR3 DNA reads TGTGCCAGCAGCTTAGTTAGAACATTTGGAGATGAGCAGTTCTTC.

Comments on this clonotype: Relative to the germline gene, one junction end is altered; a read error may explain this. The V call is TRBV7-2, the J call TRBJ2-7; a weak D match, TRBD2 (6 bases). Germline V gene lookup returns CDR1 SGHTA and CDR2 FQGNSA. The CDR3 sequence is 15 residues long. Here the CDR3 DNA reads TGTGCCAGCCGTCCTCCGGGGCTGGGCGGGGAAGAGCATTACTTC. This sequence encodes CASRPPGLGGEEHYF.